This T cell receptor (beta chain) stems from a study of blood T cell repertoires in COVID-19. In the study overall: Some COVID-19 samples were acute and others convalescent; all came from the United States, Italy and Spain. In each case, the material was cDNA or gDNA derived from T cells, B-cell-depleted T cells, or PBMCs.

Authors' data handling: Reference gene primer amplification yielded estimated nucleated cell counts. Generated by immunoSEQ multiplex PCR, the TCRdb table keeps only in-frame clones and is missing some. Clone size and the V and J calls come from that table; the DNA yielded D and trimming. Among a few hundred thousand clones listed, just over 85% were seen once. V shed 1 base and J 1 base; nucleotides not matched to a gene: 4. Germline V lookup: CDR1 MNHEY, CDR2 SVGAGI. This CDR3 region has 15 residues. The genes are TRBV6-5 and TRBJ2-7, with 7 nucleotides matching TRBD1. The material sequenced was peripheral blood. The receptor was isolated from a woman aged 25 to 39 with active or convalescent COVID-19. CDR3 nucleotide sequence: TGTGCCAGCAGTTACTATGGGACAGCTTCCTACGAGCAGTACTTC. Its translation is CASSYYGTASYEQYF.